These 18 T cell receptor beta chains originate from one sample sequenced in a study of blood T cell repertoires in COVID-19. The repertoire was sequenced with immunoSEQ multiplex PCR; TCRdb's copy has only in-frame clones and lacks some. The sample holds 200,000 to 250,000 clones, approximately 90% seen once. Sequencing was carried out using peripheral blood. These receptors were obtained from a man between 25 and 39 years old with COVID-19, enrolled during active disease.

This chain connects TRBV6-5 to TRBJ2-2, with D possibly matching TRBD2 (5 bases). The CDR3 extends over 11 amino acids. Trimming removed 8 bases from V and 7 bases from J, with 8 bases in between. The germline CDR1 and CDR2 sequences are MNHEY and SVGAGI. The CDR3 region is CASQGGGELFF. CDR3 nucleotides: TGTGCCAGCCAAGGAGGCGGGGAGCTGTTTTTT.

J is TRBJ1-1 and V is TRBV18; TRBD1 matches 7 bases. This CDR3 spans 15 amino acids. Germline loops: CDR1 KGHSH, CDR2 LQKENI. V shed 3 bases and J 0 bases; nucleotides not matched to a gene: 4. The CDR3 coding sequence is TGTGCCAGCTCACCCTGGACAGGCTTGAACACTGAAGCTTTCTTT. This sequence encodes CASSPWTGLNTEAFF.

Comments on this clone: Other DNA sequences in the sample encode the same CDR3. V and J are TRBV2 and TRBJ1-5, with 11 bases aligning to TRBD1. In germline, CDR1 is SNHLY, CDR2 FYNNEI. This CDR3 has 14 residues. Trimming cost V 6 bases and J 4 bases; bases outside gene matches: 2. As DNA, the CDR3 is TGTGCCAGCAGCGGGACAGGGGGAAATCAGCCCCAGCATTTT. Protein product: CASSGTGGNQPQHF.

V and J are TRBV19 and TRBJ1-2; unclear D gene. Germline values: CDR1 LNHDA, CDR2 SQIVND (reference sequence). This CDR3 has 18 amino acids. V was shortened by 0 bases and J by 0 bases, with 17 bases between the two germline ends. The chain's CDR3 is CASSIDLYGRGSNYGYTF. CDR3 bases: TGTGCCAGTAGTATAGATCTATACGGGCGGGGTTCTAACTATGGCTACACCTTC.

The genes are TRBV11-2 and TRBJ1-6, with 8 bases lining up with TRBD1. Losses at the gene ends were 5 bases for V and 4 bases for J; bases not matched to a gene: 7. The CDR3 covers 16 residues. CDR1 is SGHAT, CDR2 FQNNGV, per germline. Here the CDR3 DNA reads TGTGCCAGCAGCGGACGAGGACAGGGTTATAATTCACCCCTCCACTTT. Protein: CASSGRGQGYNSPLHF.

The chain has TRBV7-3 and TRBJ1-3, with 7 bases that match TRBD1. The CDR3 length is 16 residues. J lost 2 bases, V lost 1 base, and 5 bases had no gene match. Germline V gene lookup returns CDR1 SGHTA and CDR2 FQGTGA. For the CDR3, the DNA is TGTGCCAGCAGCTTAAACCAGGGGGGAGCTGGAAACACCATATATTTT. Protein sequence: CASSLNQGGAGNTIYF.

CDR3 in DNA: TGTGCCAGCTCCCTGACTAGCGGGAGCTATGAGCAGTTCTTC. It codes for CASSLTSGSYEQFF. The chain couples TRBV18 to TRBJ2-1; 12 positions match TRBD2. This CDR3 comprises 14 residues. Germline V gene sequence: CDR1 KGHSH, CDR2 LQKENI. Germline trimming cut 6 bases from V and 8 bases from J; bases unmatched to any gene: 5. Using reference TRBV18 and TRBJ2-1 for the parts outside the CDR3, the full variable domain is NAGVMQNPRHLVRRRGQEARLRCSPMKGHSHVYWYRQLPEEGLKFMVYLQKENIIDESGMPKERFSAEFPKEGPSILRIQQVVRGDSAAYFCASSLTSGSYEQFFGPGTRLTVL.

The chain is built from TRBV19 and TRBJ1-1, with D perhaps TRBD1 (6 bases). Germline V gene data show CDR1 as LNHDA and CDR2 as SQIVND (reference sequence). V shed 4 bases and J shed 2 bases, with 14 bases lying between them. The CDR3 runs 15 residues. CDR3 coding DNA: TGTGCCAGTAGTAAGATAATGACAGGTAACACTGAAGCTTTCTTT. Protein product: CASSKIMTGNTEAFF.

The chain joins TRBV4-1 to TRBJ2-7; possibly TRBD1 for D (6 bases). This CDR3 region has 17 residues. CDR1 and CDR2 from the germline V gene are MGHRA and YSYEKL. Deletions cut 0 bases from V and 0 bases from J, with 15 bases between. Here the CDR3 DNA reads TGCGCCAGCAGCCAAGATTGGGGACAAACCCGCTCCTACGAGCAGTACTTC. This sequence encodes CASSQDWGQTRSYEQYF.

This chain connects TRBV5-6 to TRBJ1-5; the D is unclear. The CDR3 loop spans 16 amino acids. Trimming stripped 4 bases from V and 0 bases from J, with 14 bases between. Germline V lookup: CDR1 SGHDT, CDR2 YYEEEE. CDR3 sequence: CASSLWAAYSNQPQHF. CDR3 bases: TGTGCCAGCAGCCTTTGGGCAGCTTATAGCAATCAGCCCCAGCATTTT. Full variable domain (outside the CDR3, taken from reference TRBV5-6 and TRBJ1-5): DAGVTQSPTHLIKTRGQQVTLRCSPKSGHDTVSWYQQALGQGPQFIFQYYEEEERQRGNFPDRFSGHQFPNYSSELNVNALLLGDSALYLCASSLWAAYSNQPQHFGDGTRLSIL.

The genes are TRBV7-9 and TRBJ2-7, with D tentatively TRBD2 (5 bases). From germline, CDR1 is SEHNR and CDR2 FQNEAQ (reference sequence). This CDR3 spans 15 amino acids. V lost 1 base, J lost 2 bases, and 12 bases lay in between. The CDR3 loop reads CASSLGLASTYEQYF. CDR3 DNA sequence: TGTGCCAGCAGCTTAGGGCTAGCTTCCACCTACGAGCAGTACTTC.

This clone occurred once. CDR3 in amino acids: CASSSRLAGGLSTDTQYF. CDR3 nucleotide sequence: TGCGCCAGCAGCTCGAGACTAGCGGGGGGGCTTAGCACAGATACGCAGTATTTT. This sequence joins TRBV4-3 and TRBJ2-3; 14 nucleotides line up with TRBD2. The junction had 7 bases not matched to a gene; V was cut back by 5 bases and J by 0 bases. The CDR3 is 18 residues long. Germline V gene data show CDR1 as LGHNA and CDR2 as YSLEER.

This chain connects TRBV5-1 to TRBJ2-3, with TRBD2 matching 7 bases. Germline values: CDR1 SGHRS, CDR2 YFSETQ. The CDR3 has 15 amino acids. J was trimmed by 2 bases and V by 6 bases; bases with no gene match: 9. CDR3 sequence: CASTGWGLPTDTQYF. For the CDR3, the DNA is TGCGCCAGCACCGGGTGGGGACTACCCACAGATACGCAGTATTTT.

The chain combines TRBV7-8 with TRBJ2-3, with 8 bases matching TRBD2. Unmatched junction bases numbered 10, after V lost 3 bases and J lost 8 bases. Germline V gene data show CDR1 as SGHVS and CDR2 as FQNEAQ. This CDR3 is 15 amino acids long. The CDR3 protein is CASSLPGLGVSTQYF. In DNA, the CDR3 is TGTGCCAGCAGCTTGCCGGGACTAGGAGTATCTACGCAGTATTTT.

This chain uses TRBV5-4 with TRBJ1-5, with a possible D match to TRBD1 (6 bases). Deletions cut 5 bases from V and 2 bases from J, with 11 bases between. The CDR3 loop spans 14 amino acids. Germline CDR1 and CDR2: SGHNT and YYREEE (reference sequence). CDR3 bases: TGTGCCAGCAGTCCAGGGGTTGGCAATCAGCCCCAGCATTTT. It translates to CASSPGVGNQPQHF.

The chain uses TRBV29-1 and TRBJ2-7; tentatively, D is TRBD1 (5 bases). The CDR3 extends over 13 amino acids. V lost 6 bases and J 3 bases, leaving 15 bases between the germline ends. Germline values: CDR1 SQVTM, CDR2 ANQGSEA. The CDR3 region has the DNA TGCAGCGTCCCCAAGGGGTTGGGCTACGAGCAGTACTTC. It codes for CSVPKGLGYEQYF.

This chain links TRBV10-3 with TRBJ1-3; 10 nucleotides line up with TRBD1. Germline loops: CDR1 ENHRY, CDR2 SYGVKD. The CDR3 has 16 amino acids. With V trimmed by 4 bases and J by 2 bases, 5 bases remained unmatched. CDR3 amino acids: CAISATGGAAGNTIYF. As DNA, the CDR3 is TGTGCCATCAGTGCGACAGGGGGCGCCGCTGGAAACACCATATATTTT.

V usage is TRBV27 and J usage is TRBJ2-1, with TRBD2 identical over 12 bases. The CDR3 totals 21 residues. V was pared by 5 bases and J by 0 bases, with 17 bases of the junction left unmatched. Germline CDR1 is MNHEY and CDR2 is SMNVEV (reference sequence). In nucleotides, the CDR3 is TGTGCCAGCAGTACCCGGAGGTCGGGCCTAGCGGGAGGGCCCTCCTACAATGAGCAGTTCTTC. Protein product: CASSTRRSGLAGGPSYNEQFF.